The source of this T cell receptor (beta chain) is a study of cytomegalovirus exposure and HLA in healthy donors. The CDR3 is made up of 16 amino acids. CDR1 is SEHNR, CDR2 FQNEAQ, per germline (reference sequence). V gave up 4 bases and J gave up 7 bases; unmatched junction bases: 14. Primers for the PCR totalled 60 Vbeta and 13 Jbeta. Clones were sequenced by immunoSEQ multiplex PCR, and TCRdb holds only the in-frame ones, with some missing. The data show about 150,000 clones, with around 78% seen just once and more than 1.5% held by the top ten. The sequenced sample was PBMCs. This TCR was sampled from a man aged 40-50 years in good health and CMV-seronegative. V usage is TRBV7-9 and J usage is TRBJ2-3; 7 bases are a match to TRBD2. The CDR3 reads CASSYVRGGSINTQYF. Written as DNA, the CDR3 is TGTGCCAGCAGCTACGTCCGGGGCGGGAGTATAAATACGCAGTATTTT.